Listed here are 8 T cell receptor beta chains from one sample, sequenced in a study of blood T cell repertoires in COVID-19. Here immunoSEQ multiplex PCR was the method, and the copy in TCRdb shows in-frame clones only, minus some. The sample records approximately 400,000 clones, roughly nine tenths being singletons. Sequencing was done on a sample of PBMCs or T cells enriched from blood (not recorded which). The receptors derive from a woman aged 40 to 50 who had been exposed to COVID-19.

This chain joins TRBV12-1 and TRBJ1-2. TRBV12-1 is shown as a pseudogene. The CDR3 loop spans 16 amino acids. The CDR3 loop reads CASSFPPKGGRYGYTF. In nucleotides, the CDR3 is TGTGCCAGCAGCTTTCCGCCAAAGGGGGGGAGGTATGGCTACACCTTC.

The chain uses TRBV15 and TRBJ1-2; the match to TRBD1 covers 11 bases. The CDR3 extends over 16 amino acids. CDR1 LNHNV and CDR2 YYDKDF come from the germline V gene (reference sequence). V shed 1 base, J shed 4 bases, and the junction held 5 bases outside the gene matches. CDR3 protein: CATSRGTGGSIYGYTF. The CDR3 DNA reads TGTGCCACCAGCAGAGGGACAGGGGGCTCTATCTATGGCTACACCTTC. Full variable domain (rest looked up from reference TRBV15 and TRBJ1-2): DAMVIQNPRYQVTQFGKPVTLSCSQTLNHNVMYWYQQKSSQAPKLLFHYYDKDFNNEADTPDNFQSRRPNTSFCFLDIRSPGLGDTAMYLCATSRGTGGSIYGYTFGSGTRLTVV.

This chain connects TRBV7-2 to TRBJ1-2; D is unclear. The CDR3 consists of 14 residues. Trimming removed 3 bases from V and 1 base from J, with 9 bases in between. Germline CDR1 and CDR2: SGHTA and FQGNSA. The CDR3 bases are TGTGCCAGCAGCTTGCTGAGGGATAACTATGGCTACACCTTC. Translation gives CASSLLRDNYGYTF.

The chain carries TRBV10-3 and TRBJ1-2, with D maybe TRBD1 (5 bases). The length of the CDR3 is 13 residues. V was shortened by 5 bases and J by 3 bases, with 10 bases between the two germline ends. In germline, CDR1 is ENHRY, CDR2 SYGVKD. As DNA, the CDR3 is TGTGCCATCAGTATAGGGGAGGACTATGGCTACACCTTC. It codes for CAISIGEDYGYTF.

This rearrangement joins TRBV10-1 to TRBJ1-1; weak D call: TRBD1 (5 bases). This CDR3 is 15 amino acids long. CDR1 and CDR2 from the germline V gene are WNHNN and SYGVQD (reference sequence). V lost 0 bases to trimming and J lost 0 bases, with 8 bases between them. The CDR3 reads CASSESGRVNTEAFF. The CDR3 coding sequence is TGCGCCAGCAGTGAGTCTGGCAGGGTGAACACTGAAGCTTTCTTT.

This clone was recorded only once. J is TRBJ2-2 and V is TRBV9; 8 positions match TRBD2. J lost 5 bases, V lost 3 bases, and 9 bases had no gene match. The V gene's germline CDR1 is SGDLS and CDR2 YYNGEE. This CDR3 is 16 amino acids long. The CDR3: CASSDGSGSRTGELFF. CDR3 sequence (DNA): TGTGCCAGCAGCGATGGAAGCGGGAGCCGGACCGGGGAGCTGTTTTTT.

CDR3 coding DNA: TGTGCCAGCAGCAAACCGGGACTTCCGAGCACAGATACGCAGTATTTT. It encodes CASSKPGLPSTDTQYF. V gene TRBV9 combines with J gene TRBJ2-3; possible D gene TRBD2, 6 bases. This CDR3 spans 16 amino acids. The V end lost 4 bases, the J end lost 0 bases, and 15 bases lay between the germline ends. Per germline, CDR1 SGDLS and CDR2 YYNGEE.

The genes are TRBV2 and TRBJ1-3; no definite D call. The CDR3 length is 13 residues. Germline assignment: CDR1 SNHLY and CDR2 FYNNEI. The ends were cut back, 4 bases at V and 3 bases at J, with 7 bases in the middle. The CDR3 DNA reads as TGTGCCAGCAGTGGGTACAGTGGAAACACCATATATTTT. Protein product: CASSGYSGNTIYF.